The rows below give T cell receptor beta chains drawn from one sample of a study of T cell responses to AZD1222 COVID-19 vaccine. The protocol was immunoSEQ multiplex PCR, while the TCRdb copy is restricted to in-frame clones and leaves out a portion. This sample has about 110,000 clones, with around nine tenths found just once. Sample: peripheral blood, taken 28 days after the second AZD1222 dose. The source of these receptors is an adult who received the AZD1222 COVID-19 vaccine. Each CDR3 is given with its conserved first and last residue. The D gene is left open where the match is weak. Size tells how often a clone was seen (once, few, many) or the class of an expanded clone, and some rows leave it out.

j_call | d_call | v_call | clone_size | cdr3_aa | cdr3_nt
TRBJ1-2 | NA | TRBV5-4 | NA | CASSDRRGQNYGYTF | TGTGCCAGCAGCGATAGAAGGGGCCAAAACTATGGCTACACCTTC
TRBJ1-2 | NA | TRBV6-5 | NA | CASSSGPNYGYTF | TGTGCCAGCAGTTCCGGTCCTAACTATGGCTACACCTTC
TRBJ1-2 | NA | TRBV4-2 | NA | CASSQERGPNYGYTF | TGTGCCAGCAGCCAAGAACGGGGGCCAAACTATGGCTACACCTTC
TRBJ1-2 | NA | TRBV5-1 | once | CASSLNLGHPYGYTF | TGCGCCAGCAGCCTTAACTTGGGACACCCCTATGGCTACACCTTC
TRBJ2-7 | NA | TRBV6-1 | NA | CASSEAHYEQYF | TGTGCCAGCAGTGAAGCGCACTACGAGCAGTACTTC
TRBJ1-2 | NA | TRBV5-4 | NA | CASRGGYGYTF | TGTGCCAGCAGAGGCGGCTATGGCTACACCTTC
TRBJ1-2 | NA | TRBV2 | NA | CASSYGGGGYTF | TGTGCCAGCAGCTATGGGGGGGGAGGCTACACCTTC
TRBJ2-5 | TRBD1 | TRBV9 | once | CASSLTGFKTQYF | TGTGCCAGCAGCTTGACAGGGTTTAAGACCCAGTACTTC
TRBJ2-7 | NA | TRBV2 | NA | CASSLQGAPYEQYF | TGTGCCAGCAGTCTACAGGGAGCCCCCTACGAGCAGTACTTC
TRBJ1-3 | TRBD1 | TRBV3-1/TRBV3-2 | NA | CASSQLTGSGNTIYF | TGTGCCAGCAGCCAGCTGACAGGGAGTGGAAACACCATATATTTT
TRBJ2-2 | NA | TRBV11-2 | NA | CASRRGTSNTGELFF | TGTGCCAGCAGACGCGGGACATCGAACACCGGGGAGCTGTTTTTT
TRBJ1-3 | NA | TRBV15 | NA | CATSRDVSGNTIYF | TGTGCCACCAGCAGAGATGTCTCTGGAAACACCATATATTTT
TRBJ1-5 | NA | TRBV12-3/TRBV12-4 | NA | CASRLTHQPQHF | TGTGCCAGCAGGTTAACCCATCAGCCCCAGCATTTT
TRBJ1-2 | NA | TRBV7-9 | NA | CASSYRDGSVYGYTF | TGTGCCAGCAGCTATAGGGACGGATCCGTCTATGGCTACACCTTC
TRBJ2-7 | NA | TRBV28 | once | CASTTLVHEQYF | TGTGCCAGCACAACTCTGGTCCACGAGCAGTACTTC
TRBJ2-1 | NA | TRBV3-1/TRBV3-2 | NA | CASSPEGWNEQFF | TGTGCCAGCAGCCCCGAGGGTTGGAATGAGCAGTTCTTC
TRBJ2-1 | TRBD2 | TRBV4-1 | NA | CASSQDWGTSGRNEQFF | TGCGCCAGCAGCCAAGATTGGGGGACTAGCGGGAGAAATGAGCAGTTCTTC
TRBJ1-1 | NA | TRBV10-3 | NA | CAIKGEGEAFF | TGTGCCATCAAGGGGGAAGGAGAGGCTTTCTTT
TRBJ2-1 | NA | TRBV5-6 | NA | CASSLEDYLYNEQFF | TGTGCCAGCAGCTTGGAGGACTACCTCTACAATGAGCAGTTCTTC
TRBJ2-5 | TRBD2 | TRBV4-1 | NA | CASSLTLSGAMETQYF | TGCGCCAGCAGCCTAACCCTTAGCGGGGCAATGGAGACCCAGTACTTC
TRBJ2-2 | NA | TRBV28 | NA | CASRGRLKLATGELFF | TGTGCCAGCAGGGGTAGACTTAAACTAGCAACCGGGGAGCTGTTTTTT
TRBJ1-5 | NA | TRBV5-1 | once | CASSLDGFNQPQHF | TGCGCCAGCAGCTTGGACGGGTTCAATCAGCCCCAGCATTTT
TRBJ1-3 | NA | TRBV2 | NA | CASSEFTGNTIYF | TGTGCCAGCAGTGAATTCACTGGAAACACCATATATTTT
TRBJ2-3 | TRBD2 | TRBV5-1 | NA | CASSLGTSAAGFTDTQYF | TGCGCCAGCAGCCTCGGGACTAGCGCCGCCGGGTTCACAGATACGCAGTATTTT
TRBJ1-2 | TRBD1 | TRBV30 | NA | CAWMGDRDHGYTF | TGTGCCTGGATGGGCGACAGGGACCATGGCTACACCTTC
TRBJ1-5 | NA | TRBV28 | NA | CASNAVTQARGNQPQHF | TGTGCCAGCAACGCGGTAACCCAGGCCCGGGGGAATCAGCCCCAGCATTTT
TRBJ1-1 | NA | TRBV19 | NA | CASSIRAMNTEAFF | TGTGCCAGTAGTATACGGGCCATGAACACTGAAGCTTTCTTT